A selection of T cell receptor beta chains follows, all from one sample in a study of cytomegalovirus exposure and HLA in healthy donors. TCRdb's table, derived via immunoSEQ multiplex PCR, lists solely in-frame clones and lacks some. The sample records 210,000 or so clones, about 80% being singletons. The sequenced sample consisted of PBMCs. The receptor set was obtained from a man aged 18-30 years in good health and CMV-seronegative. Each CDR3 is given with its conserved first and last residue. D genes are given only for firm matches. Part of the rows lack a size; the others show once, few, many or a class for expanded clones.

cdr3_nt: TGCGCCAGCAGCTTGGGAGAGAACACTGAAGCTTTCTTT; cdr3_aa: CASSLGENTEAFF; j_call: TRBJ1-1; d_call: NA; clone_size: once; v_call: TRBV5-1
cdr3_nt: TGTGCCAGCTCAAAAGCCGCTAGCTCCTACGAGCAGTACTTC; cdr3_aa: CASSKAASSYEQYF; j_call: TRBJ2-7; d_call: NA; clone_size: NA; v_call: TRBV18
cdr3_nt: TGTGCTAGTGGCGCTGGGACGGGAGAAGAGACCCAGTACTTC; cdr3_aa: CASGAGTGEETQYF; j_call: TRBJ2-5; d_call: NA; clone_size: NA; v_call: TRBV12-5
cdr3_nt: TGTGCCAGCAACGTCGACAGGGGATGGGGCTATGGCTACACCTTC; cdr3_aa: CASNVDRGWGYGYTF; j_call: TRBJ1-2; d_call: TRBD1; clone_size: NA; v_call: TRBV6-1
cdr3_nt: TGTGCCAGCAGCTTAAGCGGGAGTACAGATACGCAGTATTTT; cdr3_aa: CASSLSGSTDTQYF; j_call: TRBJ2-3; d_call: TRBD2; clone_size: NA; v_call: TRBV7-6
cdr3_nt: TGTGCCAGCAGTCCGACTAGCATTGTCTACAATGAGCAGTTCTTC; cdr3_aa: CASSPTSIVYNEQFF; j_call: TRBJ2-1; d_call: TRBD2; clone_size: NA; v_call: TRBV28
cdr3_nt: TGCGCCAGCAGCCACTGGCGGGGAGAGACCCAGTACTTC; cdr3_aa: CASSHWRGETQYF; j_call: TRBJ2-5; d_call: NA; clone_size: NA; v_call: TRBV4-1
cdr3_nt: TGCGCCAGCAGCCGACTCGACCCCCGGGCCGGGAGGGAAAAACTGTTTTTT; cdr3_aa: CASSRLDPRAGREKLFF; j_call: TRBJ1-4; d_call: NA; clone_size: NA; v_call: TRBV4-1
cdr3_nt: TGTGCCAGCAGACCGGGACAGGGAATTCGGGGCTACACCTTC; cdr3_aa: CASRPGQGIRGYTF; j_call: TRBJ1-2; d_call: TRBD1; clone_size: NA; v_call: TRBV28
cdr3_nt: TGCGCCAGCAGCCATCCGGGACAGGGGGCTGGAAACACCATATATTTT; cdr3_aa: CASSHPGQGAGNTIYF; j_call: TRBJ1-3; d_call: TRBD1; clone_size: NA; v_call: TRBV4-1
cdr3_nt: TGTGCCACCAGCAGAGGGGAAAGGGTCCGGGGTACGCAGTATTTT; cdr3_aa: CATSRGERVRGTQYF; j_call: TRBJ2-3; d_call: NA; clone_size: NA; v_call: TRBV15
cdr3_nt: TGTGCCAGCAGGAATTTGGAGGGACACTATGGCTACACCTTC; cdr3_aa: CASRNLEGHYGYTF; j_call: TRBJ1-2; d_call: NA; clone_size: NA; v_call: TRBV6-6
cdr3_nt: TGTGCCAGCAGTTCGACAGGGTTTACGAACACTGAAGCTTTCTTT; cdr3_aa: CASSSTGFTNTEAFF; j_call: TRBJ1-1; d_call: TRBD1; clone_size: NA; v_call: TRBV28
cdr3_nt: TGTGCCAGCAGTTTTGCGGGGGGCGGCTATGGCTACACCTTC; cdr3_aa: CASSFAGGGYGYTF; j_call: TRBJ1-2; d_call: NA; clone_size: NA; v_call: TRBV27
cdr3_nt: TGTGCCAGCAGCGATGCAGGGGGAGGAGGCTATGGCTACACCTTC; cdr3_aa: CASSDAGGGGYGYTF; j_call: TRBJ1-2; d_call: TRBD1; clone_size: NA; v_call: TRBV9
cdr3_nt: TGTGCGGCAGGGGTGGACACTGAAGCTTTCTTT; cdr3_aa: CAAGVDTEAFF; j_call: TRBJ1-1; d_call: NA; clone_size: NA; v_call: TRBV30
cdr3_nt: TGCGCCAGCAGCCCCGGAGGGACAGGCTTCAATCAGCCCCAGCATTTT; cdr3_aa: CASSPGGTGFNQPQHF; j_call: TRBJ1-5; d_call: TRBD1; clone_size: NA; v_call: TRBV5-1
cdr3_nt: TGTGCCAGCAGCTTGGGACCAGGGCAGGGTAGCGGGGAGCTGTTTTTT; cdr3_aa: CASSLGPGQGSGELFF; j_call: TRBJ2-2; d_call: NA; clone_size: NA; v_call: TRBV5-4
cdr3_nt: TGTGCCAGCAGCAAAGTACCGAAAGGAGGGGCGGGAGAGACCCAGTACTTC; cdr3_aa: CASSKVPKGGAGETQYF; j_call: TRBJ2-5; d_call: NA; clone_size: NA; v_call: TRBV21-1
cdr3_nt: TGTGCCAGCAGCTCCGCAACAGGGTCACCCCTCCACTTT; cdr3_aa: CASSSATGSPLHF; j_call: TRBJ1-6; d_call: NA; clone_size: NA; v_call: TRBV11-2
cdr3_nt: TGTGCCAGCAGCTTAGCGCGGGAGGGCCTTTGGTACAATGAGCAGTTCTTC; cdr3_aa: CASSLAREGLWYNEQFF; j_call: TRBJ2-1; d_call: TRBD2; clone_size: NA; v_call: TRBV7-9
cdr3_nt: TGTGCCTGGAGAAAGGAACTAGCGGTACAGTCCTACGAGCAGTACTTC; cdr3_aa: CAWRKELAVQSYEQYF; j_call: TRBJ2-7; d_call: TRBD2; clone_size: NA; v_call: TRBV30
cdr3_nt: TGCGCCAGCAGCCCGGGACAGGGGGGACAGCCCCAGCATTTT; cdr3_aa: CASSPGQGGQPQHF; j_call: TRBJ1-5; d_call: TRBD1; clone_size: NA; v_call: TRBV5-1
cdr3_nt: TGCGCCAGCAGCTTGGAAGGGGGGACAGACGGCTACACCTTC; cdr3_aa: CASSLEGGTDGYTF; j_call: TRBJ1-2; d_call: TRBD1; clone_size: NA; v_call: TRBV5-1
cdr3_nt: TGTGCCAGCAGCCGAGTATTTGCCCCCTACGAGCAGTACTTC; cdr3_aa: CASSRVFAPYEQYF; j_call: TRBJ2-7; d_call: NA; clone_size: few; v_call: TRBV14
cdr3_nt: TGTTCCAGCAGCCCCCCCGACAGGGCGGTACATGGCTACACCTTC; cdr3_aa: CSSSPPDRAVHGYTF; j_call: TRBJ1-2; d_call: TRBD1; clone_size: NA; v_call: TRBV7-9
cdr3_nt: TGCGCCAGCAGGGAGCAGGGACAGGGGACCACGCAGTACTTC; cdr3_aa: CASREQGQGTTQYF; j_call: TRBJ2-7; d_call: TRBD1; clone_size: NA; v_call: TRBV10-2
cdr3_nt: TGTGCCATCAGGGGGACAGGGCACCTGGGCACTGAAGCTTTCTTT; cdr3_aa: CAIRGTGHLGTEAFF; j_call: TRBJ1-1; d_call: TRBD1; clone_size: few; v_call: TRBV10-3
cdr3_nt: TGTGCCAGCAGCTTAAATAGCGGGGCCCCAGATACGCAGTATTTT; cdr3_aa: CASSLNSGAPDTQYF; j_call: TRBJ2-3; d_call: TRBD2; clone_size: few; v_call: TRBV7-9
cdr3_nt: TGTGCCAGCAGTGCCGACAGCGGGGTTAATGAGCAGTTCTTC; cdr3_aa: CASSADSGVNEQFF; j_call: TRBJ2-1; d_call: TRBD2; clone_size: once; v_call: TRBV27
cdr3_nt: TGTGCCAGCAGTTACCCGGACAGGGAAGGTGAGCAGTTCTTC; cdr3_aa: CASSYPDREGEQFF; j_call: TRBJ2-1; d_call: TRBD1; clone_size: NA; v_call: TRBV6-5
cdr3_nt: TGTGCCAGCTCACCGCGACAGGGGGCGGGTACTGAAGCTTTCTTT; cdr3_aa: CASSPRQGAGTEAFF; j_call: TRBJ1-1; d_call: TRBD1; clone_size: NA; v_call: TRBV18
cdr3_nt: TGTGCCAGCATTTTTGGGGCGCAGGAGACCCAGTACTTC; cdr3_aa: CASIFGAQETQYF; j_call: TRBJ2-5; d_call: NA; clone_size: few; v_call: TRBV6-5
cdr3_nt: TGTGCCAGCAGCTTGGCCGTCGGGGACTCTGGGGAGCTGTTTTTT; cdr3_aa: CASSLAVGDSGELFF; j_call: TRBJ2-2; d_call: NA; clone_size: few; v_call: TRBV11-2
cdr3_nt: TGTGCCAGCAGATCCCGGGGGGCCTCTGGCTATGGCTACACCTTC; cdr3_aa: CASRSRGASGYGYTF; j_call: TRBJ1-2; d_call: NA; clone_size: NA; v_call: TRBV9